What follows describes a single T cell receptor beta chain. These data belong to a study of blood T cell repertoires in COVID-19. Looked up from germline, CDR1 is MNHEY and CDR2 is SVGAGI. This CDR3 spans 14 amino acids. V dropped 6 bases and J dropped 11; count of bases not matched to a gene: 10. Sequencing was performed with immunoSEQ multiplex PCR; in TCRdb, only in-frame clones are kept and a portion is missing. The sample gives 190,000 or so clones, more than 70% of which show up once; 2.5% to 3% is in the top ten. This clonotype was sampled from a woman of 80 years or more with active or convalescent COVID-19. V and J are TRBV6-5 and TRBJ1-6, with 7 bases aligning to TRBD1. The material sequenced was peripheral blood. CDR3 region: CASSLDRDAPPLHF. The DNA for the CDR3 is TGTGCCAGCAGCCTCGACAGGGACGCCCCACCCCTCCACTTT.